This T cell receptor beta chain was identified during a study of blood T cells in healthy people across ages. General study results and limits: Unknown donor CMV status possibly confounded expanded clonotype changes.

Alongside a J-beta primer mix, a sample-barcoded 5' primer served in a second PCR lasting roughly 6 to 11 cycles. Sequencing recovered at least 3 million CDR3-containing paired-end reads from each sample. TCRdb re-called the 5' RACE reads with MiXCR, one entry per CDR3 protein. This sample has 1.5 million to 2 million distinct CDR3 sequences, with roughly 52% found just once. V lost 6 bases and J 2 bases, leaving 13 bases between the germline ends. The CDR3 totals 14 residues. Of note for this clonotype: Its antigen remains unidentified.

The chain carries TRBV12-3 or TRBV12-4 and TRBJ1-2, with a weak D call TRBD1 (6 bases). Input material: blood. This clonotype was obtained from a woman in her thirties or forties in good health. DNA for the CDR3: TGTGCCAGCAGGTATACAGGGCACAACTATGGCTACACCTTC. Translation: CASRYTGHNYGYTF.